The rows below give T cell receptor beta chains drawn from one sample of a study of beta chain features in type 1 diabetes. TCRdb keeps only in-frame clones here, not all; method: immunoSEQ multiplex PCR. The table shows 500,000 to 800,000 clones, with around 12% occurring only once. The sample was naive CD4+ T cells from blood. Source of these receptors: a man aged 25-45 years with type 1 diabetes. Both conserved end residues are part of each CDR3. D genes are given only for firm matches. Clone size is given for some rows only: seen once, a few or many times, or a class if the clone is expanded.

d_call: .
j_call: TRBJ2-1
clone_size: few
v_call: TRBV18
cdr3_aa: CASSPGRGYNEQFF
cdr3_nt: TGTGCCAGCTCCCCGGGACGGGGCTACAATGAGCAGTTCTTC

d_call: .
j_call: TRBJ1-2
clone_size: .
v_call: TRBV23-1
cdr3_aa: CASSQTLPDSRVKGYTF
cdr3_nt: TGCGCCAGCAGTCAAACCCTCCCCGACAGCCGGGTAAAGGGCTACACCTTC

d_call: .
j_call: TRBJ1-2
clone_size: few
v_call: TRBV2
cdr3_aa: CASSGSSTFGGYTF
cdr3_nt: TGTGCCAGCAGTGGGTCCAGCACTTTCGGTGGCTACACCTTC

d_call: .
j_call: TRBJ2-1
clone_size: .
v_call: TRBV7-2
cdr3_aa: CASSPPGGPNEQFF
cdr3_nt: TGTGCCAGCAGCCCTCCGGGGGGCCCGAATGAGCAGTTCTTC

d_call: .
j_call: TRBJ2-1
clone_size: few
v_call: TRBV29-1
cdr3_aa: CSVDPPKEQFF
cdr3_nt: TGCAGCGTTGACCCCCCCAAGGAGCAGTTCTTC

d_call: .
j_call: TRBJ2-3
clone_size: .
v_call: TRBV7-2
cdr3_aa: CASSLRGADTQYF
cdr3_nt: TGTGCCAGCAGCCTCAGGGGCGCAGATACGCAGTATTTT

d_call: TRBD1
j_call: TRBJ1-6
clone_size: .
v_call: TRBV2
cdr3_aa: CASSGQGAGNSPLHF
cdr3_nt: TGTGCCAGCAGCGGACAGGGGGCAGGTAATTCACCCCTCCACTTT

d_call: .
j_call: TRBJ1-6
clone_size: .
v_call: TRBV5-4
cdr3_aa: CASSSGRWDSPLHF
cdr3_nt: TGTGCCAGCAGCTCAGGGCGATGGGATTCACCCCTCCACTTT

d_call: .
j_call: TRBJ2-1
clone_size: .
v_call: TRBV5-1
cdr3_aa: CASSLGGLSGEQFF
cdr3_nt: TGCGCCAGCAGCTTGGGTGGACTGTCGGGTGAGCAGTTCTTC

d_call: .
j_call: TRBJ1-2
clone_size: .
v_call: TRBV11-2
cdr3_aa: CASSRVTEISYGYTF
cdr3_nt: TGTGCCAGCAGCCGCGTGACAGAAATCAGCTATGGCTACACCTTC

d_call: .
j_call: TRBJ1-2
clone_size: few
v_call: TRBV11-2
cdr3_aa: CASSLDAGLRGYTF
cdr3_nt: TGTGCCAGCAGCTTAGACGCAGGCCTAAGAGGCTACACCTTC

d_call: .
j_call: TRBJ2-7
clone_size: .
v_call: TRBV7-2
cdr3_aa: CASQGSDRHEQYF
cdr3_nt: TGTGCCAGCCAGGGCAGCGACAGGCACGAGCAGTACTTC

d_call: TRBD1
j_call: TRBJ1-5
clone_size: .
v_call: TRBV5-1
cdr3_aa: CASSSGTGGNQPQHF
cdr3_nt: TGCGCCAGCAGCTCGGGGACAGGGGGCAATCAGCCCCAGCATTTT

d_call: .
j_call: TRBJ2-7
clone_size: .
v_call: TRBV28
cdr3_aa: CASSSPGGSYEQYF
cdr3_nt: TGTGCCAGCAGTTCTCCCGGGGGCTCATACGAGCAGTACTTC

d_call: TRBD2
j_call: TRBJ2-1
clone_size: .
v_call: TRBV28
cdr3_aa: CASSLGLAGLEQFF
cdr3_nt: TGTGCCAGCAGTTTAGGGCTAGCGGGGCTTGAGCAGTTCTTC

d_call: .
j_call: TRBJ2-1
clone_size: .
v_call: TRBV11-2
cdr3_aa: CASSLVRQDNEQFF
cdr3_nt: TGTGCCAGCAGCTTAGTCCGACAGGACAATGAGCAGTTCTTC

d_call: .
j_call: TRBJ1-5
clone_size: few
v_call: TRBV2
cdr3_aa: CASSDVGQQNQPQHF
cdr3_nt: TGTGCCAGCAGTGACGTCGGACAGCAGAATCAGCCCCAGCATTTT

d_call: TRBD2
j_call: TRBJ2-7
clone_size: .
v_call: TRBV7-2
cdr3_aa: CASRPTSGSGASYEQYF
cdr3_nt: TGTGCCAGCCGGCCTACCTCTGGTAGCGGGGCATCCTACGAGCAGTACTTC

d_call: .
j_call: TRBJ2-3
clone_size: .
v_call: TRBV18
cdr3_aa: CASSPRVVGADTQYF
cdr3_nt: TGTGCCAGCTCACCACGGGTGGTTGGCGCAGATACGCAGTATTTT

d_call: .
j_call: TRBJ2-7
clone_size: .
v_call: TRBV5-4
cdr3_aa: CASSLVTPDEQYF
cdr3_nt: TGTGCCAGCAGCTTGGTAACGCCTGACGAGCAGTACTTC

d_call: .
j_call: TRBJ2-2
clone_size: .
v_call: TRBV6-5
cdr3_aa: CASSRARPNTGELFF
cdr3_nt: TGTGCCAGCAGTCGAGCTCGGCCCAACACCGGGGAGCTGTTTTTT

d_call: .
j_call: TRBJ2-3
clone_size: .
v_call: TRBV6-5
cdr3_aa: CASRLSDTQYF
cdr3_nt: TGTGCCAGCAGATTGTCGGATACGCAGTATTTT

d_call: TRBD1
j_call: TRBJ1-4
clone_size: few
v_call: TRBV5-1
cdr3_aa: CASSLMTGGDEKLFF
cdr3_nt: TGCGCCAGCAGCTTGATGACAGGGGGAGATGAAAAACTGTTTTTT

d_call: TRBD2
j_call: TRBJ2-2
clone_size: .
v_call: TRBV7-2
cdr3_aa: CASSLGSSGADTGELFF
cdr3_nt: TGTGCCAGCAGCTTAGGTAGTAGCGGGGCCGACACCGGGGAGCTGTTTTTT

d_call: .
j_call: TRBJ2-4
clone_size: .
v_call: TRBV7-2
cdr3_aa: CASSSGMKNIQYF
cdr3_nt: TGTGCCAGCAGCTCCGGGATGAAAAACATTCAGTACTTC

d_call: TRBD1
j_call: TRBJ2-7
clone_size: few
v_call: TRBV28
cdr3_aa: CASSPGQARYEQYF
cdr3_nt: TGTGCCAGCAGTCCGGGACAGGCACGGTACGAGCAGTACTTC

d_call: TRBD2
j_call: TRBJ2-7
clone_size: .
v_call: TRBV30
cdr3_aa: CAWSRTSGGYEQYF
cdr3_nt: TGTGCCTGGAGTAGGACTAGCGGGGGCTACGAGCAGTACTTC

d_call: .
j_call: TRBJ2-1
clone_size: .
v_call: TRBV10-3
cdr3_aa: CAISESGPTASSYNEQFF
cdr3_nt: TGTGCCATCAGTGAGTCGGGCCCGACAGCGAGCTCCTACAATGAGCAGTTCTTC

d_call: .
j_call: TRBJ2-2
clone_size: .
v_call: TRBV9
cdr3_aa: CASTQGFSTGELFF
cdr3_nt: TGTGCCAGCACCCAGGGTTTCTCCACCGGGGAGCTGTTTTTT

d_call: .
j_call: TRBJ1-5
clone_size: few
v_call: TRBV7-2
cdr3_aa: CASSPQGWDQPQHF
cdr3_nt: TGTGCCAGCAGCCCTCAAGGGTGGGATCAGCCCCAGCATTTT

d_call: TRBD2
j_call: TRBJ2-1
clone_size: .
v_call: TRBV29-1
cdr3_aa: CSVGGLAKPTEQFF
cdr3_nt: TGCAGCGTTGGCGGACTAGCAAAGCCCACTGAGCAGTTCTTC

d_call: .
j_call: TRBJ2-7
clone_size: few
v_call: TRBV14
cdr3_aa: CASSQSGYEQYF
cdr3_nt: TGTGCCAGCAGCCAAAGCGGTTACGAGCAGTACTTC

d_call: TRBD1
j_call: TRBJ2-3
clone_size: .
v_call: TRBV2
cdr3_aa: CASSQSWTGEGTDTQYF
cdr3_nt: TGTGCCAGCAGTCAATCCTGGACAGGGGAAGGGACAGATACGCAGTATTTT

d_call: .
j_call: TRBJ2-1
clone_size: few
v_call: TRBV5-4
cdr3_aa: CASSSGQSGRGLKQFF
cdr3_nt: TGTGCCAGCAGCTCCGGACAGTCTGGTCGGGGGCTAAAGCAGTTCTTC

d_call: TRBD1
j_call: TRBJ2-7
clone_size: .
v_call: TRBV30
cdr3_aa: CAWAGTGEFEQYF
cdr3_nt: TGTGCCTGGGCCGGGACAGGGGAGTTCGAGCAGTACTTC

d_call: .
j_call: TRBJ2-2
clone_size: .
v_call: TRBV19
cdr3_aa: CASSRDSVGGELFF
cdr3_nt: TGTGCCAGTAGCAGAGACTCGGTAGGCGGGGAGCTGTTTTTT

d_call: TRBD1
j_call: TRBJ2-7
clone_size: few
v_call: TRBV4-3
cdr3_aa: CASSPNRGHSYEQYF
cdr3_nt: TGCGCCAGCAGCCCGAACAGGGGGCATTCCTACGAGCAGTACTTC

d_call: .
j_call: TRBJ2-7
clone_size: .
v_call: TRBV5-6
cdr3_aa: CALMRDGSYEQYF
cdr3_nt: TGTGCCCTAATGAGGGACGGGTCCTACGAGCAGTACTTC

d_call: .
j_call: TRBJ2-1
clone_size: few
v_call: TRBV9
cdr3_aa: CASSADSLQQFF
cdr3_nt: TGTGCCAGCAGCGCTGACTCCCTCCAACAGTTCTTC

d_call: .
j_call: TRBJ2-7
clone_size: .
v_call: TRBV6-1
cdr3_aa: CASTQRGQVYEQYF
cdr3_nt: TGTGCCAGCACCCAGAGGGGACAAGTCTACGAGCAGTACTTC

d_call: .
j_call: TRBJ1-5
clone_size: few
v_call: TRBV25-1
cdr3_aa: CASSEVGGNQPQHF
cdr3_nt: TGTGCCAGCAGTGAAGTAGGCGGGAATCAGCCCCAGCATTTT

d_call: .
j_call: TRBJ1-1
clone_size: few
v_call: TRBV18
cdr3_aa: CASSQQVNTEAFF
cdr3_nt: TGTGCCAGCTCTCAACAGGTGAACACTGAAGCTTTCTTT